The 5 T cell receptor beta chains reported below all come from one sample, sequenced in a study of blood T cell repertoires in COVID-19. TCRdb's copy holds only in-frame clones and misses some; the assay was immunoSEQ multiplex PCR. Of approximately 200,000 clones in the sample, roughly 88% were seen once. Sequencing was performed on peripheral blood. Every receptor here comes from a woman aged 30 to 39 with acute or convalescent COVID-19.

The CDR3: CASSFEEKLFF. For the CDR3, the DNA is TGTGCCAGCAGCTTTGAGGAAAAACTGTTTTTT. The gene calls are TRBV11-2 and TRBJ1-4; D call uncertain. CDR1 and CDR2 (germline): SGHAT, FQNNGV. V was shortened by 3 bases and J by 8 bases, with 4 bases between the two germline ends. The CDR3 consists of 11 residues.

The V and J genes are TRBV5-1 and TRBJ1-1; D unresolved. CDR3 size: 13 residues. The V end was cut by 1 base, the J end by 1 base, with 5 bases between. Germline-derived CDR1 and CDR2 are SGHRS and YFSETQ. In DNA, the CDR3 is TGCGCCAGCAGCTTGATTCAGAACACTGAAGCTTTCTTT. This encodes CASSLIQNTEAFF.

The rearrangement links TRBV5-6 to TRBJ2-7, with 8 bases that match TRBD1. The CDR3 is made up of 14 amino acids. Germline lookup yields CDR1 SGHDT and CDR2 YYEEEE. Trimming cost V 1 base and J 7 bases; bases outside gene matches: 7. CDR3 protein: CASSLQDRAGEQYF. DNA of the CDR3: TGTGCCAGCAGCTTGCAGGACAGGGCCGGGGAGCAGTACTTC. Full variable domain (missing parts from reference TRBV5-6 and TRBJ2-7): DAGVTQSPTHLIKTRGQQVTLRCSPKSGHDTVSWYQQALGQGPQFIFQYYEEEERQRGNFPDRFSGHQFPNYSSELNVNALLLGDSALYLCASSLQDRAGEQYFGPGTRLTVT.

This clone has only one observation. The CDR3 is CASSSGTTNWGEQFF. CDR3 nucleotide sequence: TGCGCCAGCAGCTCCGGGACTACCAATTGGGGGGAGCAGTTCTTC. The chain couples TRBV5-1 to TRBJ2-1; the match to TRBD2 covers 7 bases. This CDR3 region has 15 residues. Unmatched junction bases numbered 13, after V lost 3 bases and J lost 10 bases. The germline V gene has CDR1 SGHRS and CDR2 YFSETQ.

This clone came up a few times. Here the CDR3 omits its conserved ending phenylalanine or tryptophan, so a read error is the likely source. The DNA is left out, because the CDR3 cannot be placed on it with certainty; the CDR3 is given as TCRdb lists it. The chain couples TRBV19 to TRBJ1-4. The germline V gene has CDR1 LNHDA and CDR2 SQIVND (reference sequence). The CDR3 length is 10 residues, termini included. CDR3 sequence reads: CASSPPTGFP.